Shown below are 31 T cell receptor beta chains from a single sample sequenced in a study of blood T cells in healthy people across ages. A J-beta primer mix and a sample-barcoded 5' primer were used in a second PCR of about 7 to 12 cycles. TCRdb analysed the 5' RACE reads with MiXCR anew, one entry per CDR3 protein. The sample has about 1.6 million distinct CDR3 sequences; approximately 32% are singletons. Material for sequencing was blood. The receptor source for this set is a woman aged 25 to 39 in good health.

V and J are TRBV9 and TRBJ1-2; D unresolved. CDR1 and CDR2 from the germline V gene are SGDLS and YYNGEE. Trimming removed 0 bases at V and 8 bases at J, with 17 bases between. This CDR3 is 15 amino acids long. The CDR3 spells CASSVGEHARRGYTF. CDR3 sequence (DNA): TGTGCCAGCAGCGTAGGCGAGCATGCAAGGCGGGGCTACACCTTC.

The rearrangement uses TRBV12-3 or TRBV12-4 and TRBJ1-5; D not resolved. Trimming stripped 7 bases from V and 2 bases from J, with 15 bases between. There are 15 residues in the CDR3. CDR3 protein: CASISDLRGNQPQHF. The CDR3, as DNA: TGTGCCAGCATTTCGGATCTACGTGGCAATCAGCCCCAGCATTTT.

CDR3: CSATDPRTSGRVGTQYF. In nucleotides, the CDR3 is TGCAGTGCCACCGACCCGAGGACTAGCGGGAGAGTTGGTACGCAGTATTTT. The J gene is TRBJ2-3, the V gene TRBV20-1; 13 bases match TRBD2. With 6 bases clipped from V and 8 bases from J, the junction kept 17 bases outside the gene matches. Germline V gives CDR1 DFQATT, CDR2 SNEGSKA (reference sequence). This CDR3 spans 17 amino acids.

This clonotype came up a few times. V and J are TRBV6-6 and TRBJ1-1, with D unresolved. Deletions cut 2 bases from V and 5 bases from J, with 12 bases between. This CDR3 spans 14 amino acids. The germline gives CDR1 MNHNY, CDR2 SVGAGI (reference sequence). The CDR3 loop is CASSYTTQGTEAFF. CDR3 sequence (DNA): TGTGCCAGCAGTTACACTACCCAAGGAACTGAAGCTTTCTTT.

CDR3 DNA sequence: TGTGCCAGCAGAGACCGGGACAGGGGGCGAGGCACTGAAGCTTTCTTT. Residues: CASRDRDRGRGTEAFF. This chain joins TRBV12-3 or TRBV12-4 and TRBJ1-1; 12 nucleotides match TRBD1. J gave up 4 bases and V 6 bases, and 9 bases lay outside the gene matches. This CDR3 spans 16 amino acids.

In this sample, this clonotype turned up a few times. The chain combines TRBV20-1 with TRBJ2-1, with 7 nucleotides matching TRBD2. The CDR3 is made up of 16 amino acids. Germline trimming cut 6 bases from V and 7 bases from J; bases unmatched to any gene: 18. From germline, CDR1 is DFQATT and CDR2 SNEGSKA (reference sequence). CDR3 sequence reads: CSASTGGSSFWNEQFF. The CDR3, as DNA: TGCAGTGCCTCCACGGGCGGGAGTAGCTTTTGGAATGAGCAGTTCTTC.

The rearrangement uses TRBV18 and TRBJ1-1; D is undetermined. Germline loops: CDR1 KGHSH, CDR2 LQKENI. Trimming stripped 3 bases from V and 6 bases from J, with 17 bases between. CDR3 length: 15 amino acids. The CDR3 is CASSPKDSPRAEAFF. Here the CDR3 DNA reads TGTGCCAGCTCACCCAAGGACTCTCCGAGGGCTGAAGCTTTCTTT.

The rearrangement uses TRBV12-3 or TRBV12-4 and TRBJ2-1; 11 bases are a match to TRBD1. The CDR3 is 14 residues long. V shed 5 bases and J 9 bases; nucleotides not matched to a gene: 6. In DNA, the CDR3 is TGTGCCAGCAGTCCTGGACAGGGGGCAGGTGAGCAGTTCTTC. It yields the protein CASSPGQGAGEQFF.

A few counts support this clonotype. The chain is built from TRBV12-3 or TRBV12-4 and TRBJ2-1; D is unresolved. With 2 bases removed from V and 4 bases from J, the gap between germline ends came to 9 bases. The CDR3 is 14 amino acids. The CDR3 here is CASSLREHYNEQFF. CDR3 nucleotides: TGTGCCAGCAGTTTACGAGAACATTACAATGAGCAGTTCTTC.

This clonotype was recorded a few times. The rearrangement uses TRBV20-1 and TRBJ2-7; 10 nucleotides agree with TRBD1. The V and J ends lost 1 base and 4 bases, in that order; junction bases with no gene match: 4. The germline V gene encodes CDR1 DFQATT and CDR2 SNEGSKA (reference sequence). This CDR3 region has 14 residues. CDR3 bases: TGCAGTGCTAGAGGCCGGGGACAGGGGTACGAGCAGTACTTC. Its translation: CSARGRGQGYEQYF.

This clonotype appeared a few times. This chain uses TRBV4-1 with TRBJ2-5, with a tentative D call TRBD2 (7 bases). Trimming stripped 0 bases from V and 6 bases from J, with 17 bases between. The germline CDR1 and CDR2 sequences are MGHRA and YSYEKL. There are 16 residues in the CDR3. The CDR3 here is CASSQEGGGVGQTQYF. DNA for the CDR3: TGCGCCAGCAGCCAAGAAGGAGGGGGGGTTGGGCAGACCCAGTACTTC.

This rearrangement joins TRBV24-1 to TRBJ2-1, with 7 nucleotides matching TRBD2. The CDR3 has 13 residues. Losses at the gene ends were 4 bases for V and 10 bases for J; bases not matched to a gene: 6. Germline loops: CDR1 KGHDR, CDR2 SFDVKD. The CDR3 region has the DNA TGTGCCACCAGTGAACTGGGACTACCCGAGCAGTTCTTC. Translated, it gives CATSELGLPEQFF.

This chain joins TRBV5-1 and TRBJ1-2; possibly TRBD1 for D (5 bases). Trimming shortened V by 0 bases and J by 4 bases, and 13 bases separated the two germline ends. This CDR3 has 15 amino acids. CDR1 SGHRS and CDR2 YFSETQ come from the germline V gene. The CDR3 spells CASSLERGDSYGYTF. CDR3 coding DNA: TGCGCCAGCAGCTTGGAACGGGGGGATTCCTATGGCTACACCTTC.

This chain joins TRBV2 and TRBJ2-3; D is possibly TRBD1 (6 bases). The CDR3 spans 13 residues. CDR1 and CDR2 (germline): SNHLY, FYNNEI. V was cut by 6 bases and J by 11 bases, with 18 bases left in between. The CDR3 loop is CASRGTGTWGQYF. The CDR3 DNA reads TGTGCCAGCAGGGGAACAGGGACCTGGGGGCAGTATTTT.

The chain employs TRBV3-1 and TRBJ2-1; D is possibly TRBD2 (6 bases). CDR3 length: 14 residues. The germline V gene encodes CDR1 LGHDT and CDR2 YNNKEL (reference sequence). V was pared by 3 bases and J by 15 bases, with 21 bases between. CDR3 coding DNA: TGTGCCAGCAGCCATCGAACTGGGACTGACCCTTGGTTCTTC. This encodes CASSHRTGTDPWFF.

V and J are TRBV7-9 and TRBJ2-6; the D gene could be TRBD1 or TRBD2 (5 bases each). Per the germline V gene, CDR1 is SEHNR and CDR2 is FQNEAQ (reference sequence). The CDR3 runs to 12 residues. Here the CDR3 reads CSTRGGANVLTF. DNA for the CDR3: TGTTCCACGAGGGGTGGGGCCAACGTCCTGACTTTC.

J is TRBJ2-2 and V is TRBV9; 8 nucleotides match TRBD2. Germline V gives CDR1 SGDLS, CDR2 YYNGEE. The ends lost 0 bases at V and 6 bases at J; junction bases unmatched: 7. The CDR3 is made up of 16 amino acids. The CDR3 coding sequence is TGTGCCAGCAGCGTAGCGCCAGCGGGAGAACCCGGGGAGCTGTTTTTT. It encodes CASSVAPAGEPGELFF.

This clonotype has a handful of counts. This sequence joins TRBV28 and TRBJ1-1; D is undetermined. V lost 5 bases and J lost 4, with 14 bases in between. The CDR3 has 14 amino acids. Per germline, CDR1 MDHEN and CDR2 SYDVKM. The CDR3 region is CASSPHGSGTEAFF. The CDR3 region has the DNA TGTGCCAGCAGTCCCCACGGGTCGGGCACTGAAGCTTTCTTT. The full variable domain, in which reference TRBV28 and TRBJ1-1 provide the parts outside the CDR3, is DVKVTQSSRYLVKRTGEKVFLECVQDMDHENMFWYRQDPGLGLRLIYFSYDVKMKEKGDIPEGYSVSREKKERFSLILESASTNQTSMYLCASSPHGSGTEAFFGQGTRLTVV.

This chain connects TRBV20-1 to TRBJ2-7; the D gene is possibly TRBD2 (5 bases). Germline V gene lookup returns CDR1 DFQATT and CDR2 SNEGSKA (reference sequence). V was pared by 4 bases and J by 0 bases, with 10 bases between. The CDR3 extends over 13 amino acids. CDR3 residues: CSATPGDSYEQYF. The CDR3 bases are TGCAGTGCTACCCCCGGGGACTCCTACGAGCAGTACTTC.

The gene calls are TRBV10-3 and TRBJ1-1; D unclear. The V end lost 8 bases, the J end lost 5 bases, and 9 bases lay between the germline ends. Germline loops: CDR1 ENHRY, CDR2 SYGVKD. The CDR3 consists of 11 residues. CDR3 coding DNA: TGTGCCATCTGTCCGGGGACTGAAGCTTTCTTT. It yields the protein CAICPGTEAFF.

CDR3 coding DNA: TGTGCCAGCAGTTGGGGGGGGGCCAACGTCCTGACTTTC. Translation: CASSWGGANVLTF. The J gene is TRBJ2-6, the V gene TRBV28; either TRBD1 or TRBD2 may supply D (5 bases each). This CDR3 region has 13 residues. V lost 4 bases and J 4 bases, leaving 5 bases between the germline ends. Germline loops: CDR1 MDHEN, CDR2 SYDVKM.

The rearrangement joins TRBV7-9 to TRBJ2-7; no definite D call. CDR3 size: 15 residues. CDR1 is SEHNR, CDR2 FQNEAQ, per germline (reference sequence). Trimming stripped 1 base from V and 2 bases from J, with 12 bases between. The CDR3 loop is CASSLETSPTYEQYF. CDR3 DNA sequence: TGTGCCAGCAGCTTAGAGACGTCCCCTACCTACGAGCAGTACTTC.

This clonotype was counted only a few times. V gene TRBV6-5 combines with J gene TRBJ2-5, with TRBD2 matching 8 bases. J was trimmed by 1 base and V by 7 bases; bases with no gene match: 8. CDR1 is MNHEY, CDR2 SVGAGI, per germline. This CDR3 comprises 15 residues. CDR3 residues: CASKQLAALQETQYF. DNA of the CDR3: TGTGCCAGCAAGCAACTAGCGGCCCTCCAAGAGACCCAGTACTTC.

Here the CDR3 DNA reads TGTGCCAGCAGTTCCTCCCTCGGAGGGACAGATACGCAGTATTTT. It is translated as CASSSSLGGTDTQYF. The V and J genes are TRBV6-5 and TRBJ2-3; tentatively, D is TRBD2 (6 bases). The CDR3 runs 15 residues. Deletions cut 4 bases from V and 3 bases from J, with 14 bases between. Looked up from germline, CDR1 is MNHEY and CDR2 is SVGAGI.

This clonotype was detected many times. V gene TRBV6-5 combines with J gene TRBJ2-1; D is possibly TRBD2 (5 bases). This CDR3 is 16 amino acids long. Germline CDR1 MNHEY, CDR2 SVGAGI. With 8 bases removed from V and 8 bases from J, the gap between germline ends came to 25 bases. Written as DNA, the CDR3 is TGTGCCAGCTCACAAAACGCGGACTCGCCCTGGGATGAGCAGTTCTTC. Protein: CASSQNADSPWDEQFF.

This rearrangement joins TRBV2 to TRBJ1-1; TRBD1 agrees at 7 bases. The V gene end was trimmed by 7 bases and the J gene end by 8 bases; junction bases not matched to a gene: 1. Per germline, CDR1 SNHLY and CDR2 FYNNEI. This CDR3 spans 10 amino acids. CDR3 sequence reads: CASTTGEAFF. As DNA, the CDR3 is TGTGCCAGCACGACAGGGGAAGCTTTCTTT.

V usage is TRBV4-2 and J usage is TRBJ2-3, with D unresolved. Germline V gene data show CDR1 as LGHNA and CDR2 as YNFKEQ. V lost 0 bases, J lost 3 bases, and 16 bases lay in between. The CDR3 covers 17 residues. CDR3 nucleotides: TGTGCCAGCAGCCAAGATTGGATGGCCAGGCAAACAGATACGCAGTATTTT. It codes for CASSQDWMARQTDTQYF.

Concerning this clonotype: An end of the junction differs from the germline gene, which may be a read error. V is TRBV12-3 or TRBV12-4 and J is TRBJ1-2, with TRBD1 matching 8 bases. This CDR3 contains 15 residues. DNA of the CDR3: TGTGCCAGCAGTTTACGCAGGGGGCAAGTCTATGACTACACCTTC. Amino acid sequence: CASSLRRGQVYDYTF.

The chain couples TRBV6-1 to TRBJ2-5; TRBD2 might be the D (6 bases). Germline CDR1 reads MNHNS; CDR2 reads SASEGT. The CDR3 has 15 residues. Trimming shortened V by 5 bases and J by 4 bases, and 17 bases separated the two germline ends. The CDR3 nucleotides read TGTGCCAGCAGTCCTGCAGCCTCCGGGAGAGAGACCCAGTACTTC. Its protein product is CASSPAASGRETQYF.

The chain joins TRBV7-9 to TRBJ1-1; no firm D call. This CDR3 is built from 13 residues. Per the germline V gene, CDR1 is SEHNR and CDR2 is FQNEAQ (reference sequence). V was trimmed by 2 bases and J by 4 bases, leaving 8 bases between them. This CDR3 is CASSLQRTTEAFF. As DNA, the CDR3 is TGTGCCAGCAGCTTACAGCGTACCACTGAAGCTTTCTTT.

This clonotype was counted a few times. The chain links TRBV10-3 to TRBJ1-2; TRBD1 aligns across 7 bases. This CDR3 comprises 16 residues. Germline CDR1 and CDR2: ENHRY and SYGVKD. J lost 5 bases, V lost 0 bases, and 9 bases had no gene match. The DNA for the CDR3 is TGTGCCATCAGTGAGTCAAGGGCAGGGGGACGTTATGGCTACACCTTC. This encodes CAISESRAGGRYGYTF.